The T cell receptor beta chain described here comes from a study of shared clonotypes between healthy human individuals. Looked up from germline, CDR1 is SGHRS and CDR2 is YFSETQ. This CDR3 has 14 residues. V shed 1 base, J shed 6 bases, and the junction held 3 bases outside the gene matches. Under the authors' procedure: ImmunoSEQ supplied junction-only sequences lacking quality scores, so filtering was different. Sequencing was performed with immunoSEQ multiplex PCR; in TCRdb, only in-frame clones are kept and a portion is missing. V, J and clone size are those of that table, while D and trimming were read from the DNA. The sample lists some 2,000,000 clones, approximately 94% seen once, with around 0.13% in the top ten.

The chain has TRBV5-1 and TRBJ1-1; TRBD1 agrees at 10 bases. The source material was naive CD4+ T cells sorted from blood. The subset is: CD45RA+ positively selected. The source is a man aged 18 to 30 in good health. The CDR3 sequence is CASSLTGTGAEAFF. The CDR3 DNA follows: TGCGCCAGCAGCTTGACTGGGACAGGGGCTGAAGCTTTCTTT.